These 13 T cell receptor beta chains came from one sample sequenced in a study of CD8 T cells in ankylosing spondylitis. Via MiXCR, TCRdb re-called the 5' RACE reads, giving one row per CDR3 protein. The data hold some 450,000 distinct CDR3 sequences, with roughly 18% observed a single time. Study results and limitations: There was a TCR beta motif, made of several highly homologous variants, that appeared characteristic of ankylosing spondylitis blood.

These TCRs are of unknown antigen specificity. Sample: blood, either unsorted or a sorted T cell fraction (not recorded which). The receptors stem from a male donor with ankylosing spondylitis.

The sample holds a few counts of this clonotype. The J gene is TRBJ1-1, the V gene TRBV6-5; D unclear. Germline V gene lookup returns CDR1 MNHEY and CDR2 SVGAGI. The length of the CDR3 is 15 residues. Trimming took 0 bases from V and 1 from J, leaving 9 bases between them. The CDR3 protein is CASSYSFQQNTEAFF. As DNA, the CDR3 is TGTGCCAGCAGTTACTCATTCCAGCAGAACACTGAAGCTTTCTTT.

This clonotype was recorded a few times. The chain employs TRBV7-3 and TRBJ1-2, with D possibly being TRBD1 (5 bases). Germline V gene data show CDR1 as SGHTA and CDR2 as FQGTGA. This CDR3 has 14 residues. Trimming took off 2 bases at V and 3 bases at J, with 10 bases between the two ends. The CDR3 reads CASSLGAGDYGYTF. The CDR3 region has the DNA TGTGCCAGCAGCTTAGGGGCAGGAGACTATGGCTACACCTTC.

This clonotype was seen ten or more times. CDR3 protein: CASSLVFGATGGVYGYTF. The CDR3 DNA reads as TGCGCCAGCAGCTTGGTGTTCGGGGCGACAGGGGGGGTCTATGGCTACACCTTC. The chain recombines TRBV5-1 with TRBJ1-2; 9 bases map to TRBD1. The trim removed 0 bases at V and 4 bases at J, leaving 13 bases unmatched. Per the germline V gene, CDR1 is SGHRS and CDR2 is YFSETQ. The CDR3 is 18 amino acids.

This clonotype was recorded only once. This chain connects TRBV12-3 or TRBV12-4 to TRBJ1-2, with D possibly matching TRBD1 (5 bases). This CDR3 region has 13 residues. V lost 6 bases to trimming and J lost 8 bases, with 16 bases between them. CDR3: CASSPGGWLGYTF. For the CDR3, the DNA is TGTGCCAGCAGCCCCGGGGGGTGGTTGGGCTACACCTTC.

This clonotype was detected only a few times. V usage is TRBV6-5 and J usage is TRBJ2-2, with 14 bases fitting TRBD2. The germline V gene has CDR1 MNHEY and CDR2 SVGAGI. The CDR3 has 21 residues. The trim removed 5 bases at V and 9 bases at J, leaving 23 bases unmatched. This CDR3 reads CASSLVSGTSGSERLDRELFF. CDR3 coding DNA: TGTGCCAGCAGTCTGGTCTCCGGGACTAGCGGGAGCGAAAGGCTGGATAGGGAGCTGTTTTTT.

The chain's CDR3 is CASSVSGTSLSEQFF. CDR3 nucleotides: TGTGCCAGCAGTGTTTCCGGGACTAGCTTGAGTGAGCAGTTCTTC. The chain links TRBV6-4 to TRBJ2-1, with 9 bases lining up with TRBD2. The V segment lost 4 bases and the J segment 9 bases; nucleotides outside the gene matches: 10. The CDR3 has 15 amino acids. Per germline, CDR1 MRHNA and CDR2 SNTAGT.

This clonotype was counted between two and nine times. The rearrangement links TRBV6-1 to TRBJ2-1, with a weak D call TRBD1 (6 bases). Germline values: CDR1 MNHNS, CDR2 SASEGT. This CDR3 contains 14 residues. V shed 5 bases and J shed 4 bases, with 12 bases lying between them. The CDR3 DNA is TGTGCCAGCAGTCCCGACACAGGGTACAATGAGCAGTTCTTC. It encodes CASSPDTGYNEQFF.

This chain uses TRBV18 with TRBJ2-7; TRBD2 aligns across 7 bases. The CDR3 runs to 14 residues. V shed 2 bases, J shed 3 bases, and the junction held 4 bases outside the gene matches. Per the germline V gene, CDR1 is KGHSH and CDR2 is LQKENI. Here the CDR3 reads CASSPMREYYEQYF. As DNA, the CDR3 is TGTGCCAGCTCACCAATGCGGGAGTACTACGAGCAGTACTTC.

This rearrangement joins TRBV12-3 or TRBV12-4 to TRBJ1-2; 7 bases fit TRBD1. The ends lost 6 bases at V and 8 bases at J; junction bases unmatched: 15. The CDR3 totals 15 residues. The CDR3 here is CASSDGAGGSGGYTF. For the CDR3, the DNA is TGTGCCAGCAGCGACGGGGCAGGGGGATCGGGGGGCTACACCTTC.

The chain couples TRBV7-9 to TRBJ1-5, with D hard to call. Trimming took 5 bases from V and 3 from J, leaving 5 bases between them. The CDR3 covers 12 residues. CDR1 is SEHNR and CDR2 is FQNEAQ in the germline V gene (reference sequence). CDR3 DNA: TGTGCCAGCAGCCTAGTCAATCAGCCCCAGCATTTT. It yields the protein CASSLVNQPQHF.

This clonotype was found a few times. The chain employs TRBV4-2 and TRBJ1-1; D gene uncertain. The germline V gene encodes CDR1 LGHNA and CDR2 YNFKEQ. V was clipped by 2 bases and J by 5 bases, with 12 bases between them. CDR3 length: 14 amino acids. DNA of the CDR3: TGTGCCAGCAGCCAACCCGGCCATGGGACTGAAGCTTTCTTT. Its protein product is CASSQPGHGTEAFF.

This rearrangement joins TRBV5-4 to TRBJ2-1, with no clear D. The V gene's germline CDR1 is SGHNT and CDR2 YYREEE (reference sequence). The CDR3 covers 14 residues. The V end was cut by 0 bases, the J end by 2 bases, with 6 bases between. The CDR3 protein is CASSLGRAYNEQFF. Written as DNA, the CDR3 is TGTGCCAGCAGCTTGGGACGAGCCTACAATGAGCAGTTCTTC.

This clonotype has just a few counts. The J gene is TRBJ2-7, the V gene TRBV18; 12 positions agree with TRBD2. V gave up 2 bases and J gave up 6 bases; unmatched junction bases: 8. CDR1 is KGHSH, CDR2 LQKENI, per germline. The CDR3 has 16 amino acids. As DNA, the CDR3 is TGTGCCAGCTCACCAAAAGAGACTAGCGGGAGTGGCGAGCAGTACTTC. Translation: CASSPKETSGSGEQYF.